The 26 T cell receptor beta chains presented below share a single source sample, sequenced in a study of T-cell reconstitution after alpha-beta-depleted transplantation in children. It was with unique molecular identifiers that the TCRbeta library was prepared. TCRdb re-derived calls from the PCR reads in MiXCR, one entry per CDR3 protein. The sample comprises around 500,000 distinct CDR3 sequences, approximately 12% of which are singletons, and 4.5% to 6% rests with the top ten. Sequencing used PBMCs from the stem cell graft donor, obtained from the stem cell graft. Receptors originate from a human donor who donated a stem cell graft to a child with combined immunodeficiency.

CDR3 coding DNA: TGTGCCAGCAGTCCTCCGTCGGGACTAGCGGGAGTGCCAGAGACCCAGTACTTC. Its protein is CASSPPSGLAGVPETQYF. J is TRBJ2-5 and V is TRBV12-3 or TRBV12-4; the match to TRBD2 covers 14 bases. V gave up 5 bases and J gave up 4 bases; unmatched junction bases: 12. CDR3 length: 18 residues.

This clonotype was counted a few times. The rearrangement links TRBV2 to TRBJ2-1, with D unresolved. The CDR3 totals 14 residues. Deletions cut 2 bases from V and 2 bases from J, with 7 bases between. The V gene's germline CDR1 is SNHLY and CDR2 FYNNEI. In DNA form, the CDR3 reads TGTGCCAGCAGTGAACGGACCACCTACAATGAGCAGTTCTTC. Encoded protein: CASSERTTYNEQFF.

On this clonotype itself: Compared with germline, one end of the junction differs, possibly owing to a read error. The chain recombines TRBV5-1 with TRBJ2-1; the D is unclear. The germline V gene encodes CDR1 SGHRS and CDR2 YFSETQ. The CDR3 sequence is 13 residues long. This CDR3 reads CAISLAAYNEQFF. CDR3 coding DNA: TGCGCCATCAGCTTGGCGGCCTACAATGAGCAGTTCTTC.

The rearrangement uses TRBV9 and TRBJ1-3; no definite D call. V dropped 1 base and J dropped 2 bases, with 10 bases sitting between them. CDR1 is SGDLS and CDR2 is YYNGEE in the germline V gene. This CDR3 is built from 15 residues. CDR3 in amino acids: CASSVIDNPGNTIYF. The CDR3 bases are TGTGCCAGCAGCGTAATAGACAATCCTGGAAACACCATATATTTT. Full variable domain (remainder filled in from reference TRBV9 and TRBJ1-3): DSGVTQTPKHLITATGQRVTLRCSPRSGDLSVYWYQQSLDQGLQFLIQYYNGEERAKGNILERFSAQQFPDLHSELNLSSLELGDSALYFCASSVIDNPGNTIYFGEGSWLTVV.

This clonotype was seen repeatedly, ten times or more. This chain uses TRBV4-2 with TRBJ2-3; no reliable D call. The germline V gene has CDR1 LGHNA and CDR2 YNFKEQ. This CDR3 is 12 amino acids long. V dropped 1 base and J dropped 6 bases, with 5 bases sitting between them. In nucleotides, the CDR3 is TGTGCCAGCAGCCAAGGACCTGATACGCAGTATTTT. Translated: CASSQGPDTQYF.

This clonotype was recorded a few times. The chain carries TRBV11-3 and TRBJ2-7, with D perhaps assigned TRBD1 or TRBD2 (6 bases each). V was pared by 5 bases and J by 5 bases, with 19 bases between. This CDR3 region has 15 residues. Germline V lookup: CDR1 SGHNT, CDR2 YENEEA. The CDR3 nucleotides are TGTGCCAGCAGCGCGACGGGGGCTTACTTGGACGAGCAGTACTTC. This translates into CASSATGAYLDEQYF.

This clonotype was detected ten times or more. In DNA form, the CDR3 reads TGTGCCAGCAGTTTAGGACTCTATGGCTACACCTTC. This codes for CASSLGLYGYTF. The rearrangement uses TRBV12-3 or TRBV12-4 and TRBJ1-2; unclear D gene. The ends were cut back, 1 base at V and 4 bases at J, with 4 bases in the middle. The CDR3 is made up of 12 amino acids.

A few counts support this clonotype. The chain is built from TRBV24-1 and TRBJ1-1; no clear D. Trimming took off 9 bases at V and 1 base at J, with 8 bases between the two ends. The CDR3 loop spans 12 amino acids. In germline, CDR1 is KGHDR, CDR2 SFDVKD. CDR3 region: CATLTRNTEAFF. CDR3 DNA: TGTGCCACCTTGACGAGGAACACTGAAGCTTTCTTT.

This clonotype occurred many times. The rearrangement joins TRBV7-2 to TRBJ1-1; 8 bases match TRBD1. The CDR3 runs 14 residues. CDR1 SGHTA and CDR2 FQGNSA come from the germline V gene. The V and J ends lost 3 bases and 8 bases, in that order; junction bases with no gene match: 8. The CDR3 sequence: CASSFKSGGVEAFF. DNA for the CDR3: TGTGCCAGCAGCTTCAAATCAGGGGGCGTCGAAGCTTTCTTT.

The rearrangement joins TRBV4-3 to TRBJ1-1; no reliable D call. V lost 0 bases and J lost 4, with 6 bases in between. CDR1 and CDR2 from the germline V gene are LGHNA and YSLEER. The CDR3 length is 13 residues. CDR3: CASSQDSSTEAFF. CDR3 DNA: TGCGCCAGCAGCCAAGATTCGAGCACTGAAGCTTTCTTT.

This clonotype was observed at least ten times. This rearrangement joins TRBV28 to TRBJ2-5; TRBD2 agrees at 9 bases. From germline, CDR1 is MDHEN and CDR2 SYDVKM. The CDR3 contains 13 residues. With 2 bases clipped from V and 7 bases from J, the junction kept 2 bases outside the gene matches. The CDR3 reads CASSLPAGGTQYF. CDR3 nucleotides: TGTGCCAGCAGTTTACCAGCGGGGGGGACCCAGTACTTC.

The chain links TRBV7-9 to TRBJ2-2; TRBD1 matches at 8 bases. The J segment lost 2 bases and the V segment lost 7 bases, leaving 9 bases of the junction unmatched. The germline V gene has CDR1 SEHNR and CDR2 FQNEAQ (reference sequence). CDR3 length equals 16 residues. The CDR3 reads CASTIGGQVNTGELFF. For the CDR3, the DNA is TGTGCCAGCACCATAGGGGGACAGGTCAACACCGGGGAGCTGTTTTTT.

This clonotype was seen only a few times. CDR3 loop: CSVLAEETQYF. Written as DNA, the CDR3 is TGCAGTGTTCTAGCGGAAGAGACCCAGTACTTC. This chain uses TRBV20-1 with TRBJ2-5, with 7 nucleotides matching TRBD2. V lost 7 bases and J lost 3; bases outside the gene matches: 2. The CDR3 spans 11 residues. Germline CDR1 DFQATT, CDR2 SNEGSKA (reference sequence).

This clonotype was seen a handful of times. The chain combines TRBV4-2 with TRBJ2-2; unclear D gene. The V end lost 5 bases, the J end lost 7 bases, and 11 bases lay between the germline ends. Germline V gene data show CDR1 as LGHNA and CDR2 as YNFKEQ. The CDR3 loop spans 13 amino acids. DNA for the CDR3: TGTGCCAGCAGCAAGGACCCCGTCGGGGAGCTGTTTTTT. Translated, it gives CASSKDPVGELFF.

The J gene is TRBJ2-1, the V gene TRBV20-1; 11 nucleotides agree with TRBD2. The junction had 11 bases not matched to a gene; V was cut back by 1 base and J by 9 bases. There are 16 residues in the CDR3. Germline V CDR1 and CDR2: DFQATT, SNEGSKA (reference sequence). The CDR3 loop is CSARGGFGLAGGEQFF. The DNA of the CDR3 is TGCAGTGCTAGAGGTGGTTTTGGACTAGCGGGCGGTGAGCAGTTCTTC.

This clonotype was observed a handful of times. The chain combines TRBV5-1 with TRBJ2-5, with a weak D call TRBD1 (6 bases). CDR1 and CDR2 (germline): SGHRS, YFSETQ. The V and J ends lost 2 bases and 0 bases respectively, with 20 bases between them. This CDR3 has 18 residues. The CDR3 loop is CASSLSTGALQYQETQYF. CDR3 DNA sequence: TGCGCCAGCAGCTTATCGACAGGCGCCCTCCAGTACCAAGAGACCCAGTACTTC.

The sample holds many counts of this clonotype. The genes are TRBV29-1 and TRBJ1-4; D is possibly TRBD1 (5 bases). With 4 bases removed from V and 8 bases from J, the gap between germline ends came to 11 bases. Germline CDR1 and CDR2: SQVTM and ANQGSEA. The CDR3 is made up of 12 amino acids. The CDR3 sequence: CSVGDLGEKLFF. CDR3 nucleotides: TGCAGCGTTGGGGACTTGGGGGAAAAACTGTTTTTT.

The chain is built from TRBV5-4 and TRBJ2-3; 7 nucleotides align to TRBD2. Germline V gives CDR1 SGHNT, CDR2 YYREEE (reference sequence). The CDR3 totals 15 residues. After removal of 1 base from V and 2 bases from J, the junction contained 4 bases not matched to a gene. CDR3 in amino acids: CASSLSAGATDTQYF. CDR3 nucleotide sequence: TGTGCCAGCAGCTTGAGCGCGGGAGCCACAGATACGCAGTATTTT.

This clonotype was recorded a few times. V is TRBV7-8 and J is TRBJ2-7; 7 nucleotides agree with TRBD1. The germline V gene has CDR1 SGHVS and CDR2 FQNEAQ. The junction had 20 bases not matched to a gene; V was cut back by 5 bases and J by 4 bases. The CDR3 loop spans 18 amino acids. CDR3 DNA: TGTGCCAGCAGCGATGGGGGAAGAGGGGGCCGTTTCGGGTACGAGCAGTACTTC. This encodes CASSDGGRGGRFGYEQYF.

In this sample, this clonotype turned up many times. V is TRBV18 and J is TRBJ2-5; 7 nucleotides match TRBD1. The V segment lost 3 bases and the J segment 1 base; nucleotides outside the gene matches: 5. CDR1 is KGHSH, CDR2 LQKENI, per germline. This CDR3 is built from 15 residues. The CDR3 sequence is CASSPARTGQETQYF. Written as DNA, the CDR3 is TGTGCCAGCTCACCCGCTCGGACAGGCCAAGAGACCCAGTACTTC. Filled out from reference TRBV18 and TRBJ2-5, the complete variable domain reads NAGVMQNPRHLVRRRGQEARLRCSPMKGHSHVYWYRQLPEEGLKFMVYLQKENIIDESGMPKERFSAEFPKEGPSILRIQQVVRGDSAAYFCASSPARTGQETQYFGPGTRLLVL.

The genes are TRBV28 and TRBJ2-7; D is undetermined. The V end lost 1 base, the J end lost 3 bases, and 10 bases lay between the germline ends. The CDR3 loop spans 14 amino acids. Germline lookup yields CDR1 MDHEN and CDR2 SYDVKM. CDR3 residues: CASSLYPVYYEQYF. The CDR3 DNA sequence: TGTGCCAGCAGTTTATACCCGGTCTACTACGAGCAGTACTTC.

The chain joins TRBV12-3 or TRBV12-4 to TRBJ2-1; D perhaps matches TRBD2 (6 bases). Trimming shortened V by 1 base and J by 2 bases, and 21 bases separated the two germline ends. The CDR3 loop spans 19 amino acids. The CDR3 reads CASSLVGSVWRGPYNEQFF. In nucleotides, the CDR3 is TGTGCCAGCAGTTTAGTGGGGTCGGTATGGCGGGGCCCCTACAATGAGCAGTTCTTC.

The chain recombines TRBV5-1 with TRBJ2-3; perhaps TRBD2 as D (6 bases). CDR3 length: 16 residues. The ends were cut back, 0 bases at V and 3 bases at J, with 14 bases in the middle. From germline, CDR1 is SGHRS and CDR2 YFSETQ. The CDR3 loop is CASSLVPGEATDTQYF. In DNA form, the CDR3 reads TGCGCCAGCAGCTTGGTACCGGGGGAGGCAACAGATACGCAGTATTTT.

This chain connects TRBV9 to TRBJ2-2, with D tentatively TRBD2 (6 bases). Germline V gene sequence: CDR1 SGDLS, CDR2 YYNGEE. This CDR3 spans 18 amino acids. Trimming stripped 0 bases from V and 2 bases from J, with 17 bases between. CDR3 sequence (DNA): TGTGCCAGCAGCGTAGCTCCGGAAGTGGGGGGAAACACCGGGGAGCTGTTTTTT. It codes for CASSVAPEVGGNTGELFF.

V and J are TRBV24-1 and TRBJ1-5, with D hard to call. CDR1 and CDR2 from the germline V gene are KGHDR and SFDVKD. The CDR3 sequence is 17 residues long. V lost 5 bases, J lost 7 bases, and 23 bases lay in between. The CDR3 is CATSVIGSSKRIQPQHF. The CDR3 DNA reads TGTGCCACCAGTGTCATAGGCTCCTCTAAAAGAATCCAGCCCCAGCATTTT.

The chain employs TRBV6-2 or TRBV6-3 and TRBJ1-5, with no clear D. Trimming removed 3 bases at V and 5 bases at J, with 17 bases between. Germline-derived CDR1 and CDR2 are MNHEY and SVGEGT. This CDR3 has 16 residues. The CDR3 DNA reads as TGTGCCAGCAGTTATGTCGGCTCAGGCGGGGATCAGCCCCAGCATTTT. Protein sequence: CASSYVGSGGDQPQHF.